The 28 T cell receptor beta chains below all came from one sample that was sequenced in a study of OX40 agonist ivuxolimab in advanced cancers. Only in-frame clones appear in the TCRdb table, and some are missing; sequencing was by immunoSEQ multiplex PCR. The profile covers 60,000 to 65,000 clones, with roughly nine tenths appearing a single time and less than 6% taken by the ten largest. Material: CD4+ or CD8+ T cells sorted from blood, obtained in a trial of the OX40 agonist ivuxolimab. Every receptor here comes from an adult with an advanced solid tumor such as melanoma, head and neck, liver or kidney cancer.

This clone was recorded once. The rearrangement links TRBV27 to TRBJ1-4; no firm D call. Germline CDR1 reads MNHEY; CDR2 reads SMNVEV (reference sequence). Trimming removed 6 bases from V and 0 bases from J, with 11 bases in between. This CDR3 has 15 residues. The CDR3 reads CASSGAAATNEKLFF. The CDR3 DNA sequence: TGTGCCAGCAGCGGAGCCGCAGCAACTAATGAAAAACTGTTTTTT. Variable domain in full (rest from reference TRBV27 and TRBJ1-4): EAQVTQNPRYLITVTGKKLTVTCSQNMNHEYMSWYRQDPGLGLRQIYYSMNVEVTDKGDVPEGYKVSRKEKRNFPLILESPSPNQTSLYFCASSGAAATNEKLFFGSGTQLSVL.

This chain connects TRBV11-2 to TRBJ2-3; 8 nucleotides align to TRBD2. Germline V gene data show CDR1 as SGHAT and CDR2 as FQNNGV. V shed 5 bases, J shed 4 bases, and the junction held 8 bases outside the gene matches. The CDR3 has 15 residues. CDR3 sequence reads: CASSRGTRASDTQYF. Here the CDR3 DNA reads TGTGCCAGCAGCAGGGGGACTAGGGCATCAGATACGCAGTATTTT.

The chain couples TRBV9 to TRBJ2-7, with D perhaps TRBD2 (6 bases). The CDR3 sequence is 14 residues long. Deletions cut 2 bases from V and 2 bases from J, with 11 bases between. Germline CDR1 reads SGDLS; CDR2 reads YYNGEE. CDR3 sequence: CASSVSSVPYEQYF. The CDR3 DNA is TGTGCCAGCAGCGTTTCTAGCGTTCCCTACGAGCAGTACTTC.

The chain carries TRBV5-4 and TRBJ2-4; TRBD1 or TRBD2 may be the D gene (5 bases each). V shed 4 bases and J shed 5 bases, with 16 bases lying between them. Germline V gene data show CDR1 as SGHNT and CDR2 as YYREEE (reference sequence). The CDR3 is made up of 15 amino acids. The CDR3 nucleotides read TGTGCCAGCAGCCCGTATGGGGGTAACCAAAACATTCAGTACTTC. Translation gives CASSPYGGNQNIQYF.

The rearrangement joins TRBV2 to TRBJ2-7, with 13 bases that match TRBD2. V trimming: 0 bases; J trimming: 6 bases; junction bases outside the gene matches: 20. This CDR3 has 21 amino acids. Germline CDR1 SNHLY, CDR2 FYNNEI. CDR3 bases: TGTGCCAGCAGTGAAGCGGCAGACTGGACTAGCGGGAGTACGGAACTGGGCGAGCAGTACTTC. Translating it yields CASSEAADWTSGSTELGEQYF.

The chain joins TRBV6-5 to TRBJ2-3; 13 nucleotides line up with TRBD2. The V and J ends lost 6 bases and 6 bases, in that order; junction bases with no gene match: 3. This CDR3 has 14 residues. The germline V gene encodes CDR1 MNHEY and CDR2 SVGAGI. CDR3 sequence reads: CASSGLAGVDTQYF. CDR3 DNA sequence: TGTGCCAGCAGCGGACTAGCGGGAGTGGATACGCAGTATTTT.

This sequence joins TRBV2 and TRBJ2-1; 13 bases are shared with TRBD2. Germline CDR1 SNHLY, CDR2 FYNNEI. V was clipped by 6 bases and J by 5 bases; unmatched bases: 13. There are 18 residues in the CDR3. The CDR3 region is CASSDTQTGLAGDNEQFF. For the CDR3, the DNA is TGTGCCAGCAGCGATACCCAGACCGGACTAGCGGGGGACAATGAGCAGTTCTTC.

The CDR3: CASRDAGRNEQFF. CDR3 DNA sequence: TGTGCCAGCCGGGACGCCGGTAGGAATGAGCAGTTCTTC. The rearrangement joins TRBV28 to TRBJ2-1; perhaps D is TRBD1 or TRBD2 (5 bases each). V shed 8 bases and J shed 7 bases, with 15 bases lying between them. The CDR3 loop spans 13 amino acids. Germline assignment: CDR1 MDHEN and CDR2 SYDVKM. The complete variable domain, with remaining parts taken from reference TRBV28 and TRBJ2-1, reads DVKVTQSSRYLVKRTGEKVFLECVQDMDHENMFWYRQDPGLGLRLIYFSYDVKMKEKGDIPEGYSVSREKKERFSLILESASTNQTSMYLCASRDAGRNEQFFGPGTRLTVL.

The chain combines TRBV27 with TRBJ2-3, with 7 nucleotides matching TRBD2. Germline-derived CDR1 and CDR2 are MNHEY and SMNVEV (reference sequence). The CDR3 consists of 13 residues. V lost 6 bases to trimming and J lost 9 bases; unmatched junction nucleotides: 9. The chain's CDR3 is CASRSGGRGTQYF. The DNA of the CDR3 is TGTGCCAGCAGGTCCGGAGGGCGGGGGACGCAGTATTTT.

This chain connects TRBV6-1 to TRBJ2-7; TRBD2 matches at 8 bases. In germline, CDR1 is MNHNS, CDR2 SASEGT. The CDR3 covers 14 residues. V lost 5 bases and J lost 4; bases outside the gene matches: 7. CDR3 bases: TGTGCCAGCAGTCGGGGGGGTAGTCGATACGAGCAGTACTTC. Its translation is CASSRGGSRYEQYF.

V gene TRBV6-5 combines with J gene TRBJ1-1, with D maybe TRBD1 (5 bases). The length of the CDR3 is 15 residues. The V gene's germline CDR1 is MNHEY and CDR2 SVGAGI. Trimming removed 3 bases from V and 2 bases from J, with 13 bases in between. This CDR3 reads CASSYLGERNTEAFF. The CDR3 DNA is TGTGCCAGCAGTTATTTAGGGGAGCGAAACACTGAAGCTTTCTTT.

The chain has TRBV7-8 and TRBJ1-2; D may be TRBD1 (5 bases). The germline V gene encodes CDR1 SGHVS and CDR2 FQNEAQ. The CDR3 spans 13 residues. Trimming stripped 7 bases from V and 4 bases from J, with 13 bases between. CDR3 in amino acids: CASTLGGTYGYTF. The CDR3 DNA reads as TGTGCCAGCACCCTGGGGGGAACCTATGGCTACACCTTC.

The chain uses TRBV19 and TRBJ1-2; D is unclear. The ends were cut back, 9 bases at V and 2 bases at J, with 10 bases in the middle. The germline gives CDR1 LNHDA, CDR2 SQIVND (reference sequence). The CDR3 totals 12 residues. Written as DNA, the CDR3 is TGTGCCAGCAGCCGTGGGAACTATGGCTACACCTTC. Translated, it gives CASSRGNYGYTF.

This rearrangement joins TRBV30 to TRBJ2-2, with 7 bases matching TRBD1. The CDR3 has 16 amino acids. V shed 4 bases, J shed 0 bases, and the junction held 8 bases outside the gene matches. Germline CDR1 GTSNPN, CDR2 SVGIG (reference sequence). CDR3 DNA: TGTGCCTGGACTAAGACAGGGCGCACGAACACCGGGGAGCTGTTTTTT. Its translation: CAWTKTGRTNTGELFF.

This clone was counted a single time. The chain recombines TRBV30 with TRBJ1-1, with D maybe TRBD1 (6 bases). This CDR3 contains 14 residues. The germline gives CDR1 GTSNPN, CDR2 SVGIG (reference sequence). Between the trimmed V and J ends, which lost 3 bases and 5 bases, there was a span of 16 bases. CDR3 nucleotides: TGTGCCTGGAGATTACAGGGAGGTGGTACTGAAGCTTTCTTT. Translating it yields CAWRLQGGGTEAFF. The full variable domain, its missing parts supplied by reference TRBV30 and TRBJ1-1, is SQTIHQWPATLVQPVGSPLSLECTVEGTSNPNLYWYRQAAGRGLQLLFYSVGIGQISSEVPQNLSASRPQDRQFILSSKKLLLSDSGFYLCAWRLQGGGTEAFFGQGTRLTVV.

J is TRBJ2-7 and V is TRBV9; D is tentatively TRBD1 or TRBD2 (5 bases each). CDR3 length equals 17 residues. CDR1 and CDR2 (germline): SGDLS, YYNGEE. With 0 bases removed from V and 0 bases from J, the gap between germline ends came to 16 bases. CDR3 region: CASSVGGRGAGSYEQYF. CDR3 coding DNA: TGTGCCAGCAGCGTAGGGGGAAGAGGGGCGGGCTCCTACGAGCAGTACTTC.

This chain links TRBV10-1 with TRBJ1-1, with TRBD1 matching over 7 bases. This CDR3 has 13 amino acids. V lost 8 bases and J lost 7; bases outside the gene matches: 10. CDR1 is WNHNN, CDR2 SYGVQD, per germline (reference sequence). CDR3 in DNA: TGCGCCAGCGCAACAGGGGTGGAGGGTGAAGCTTTCTTT. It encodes CASATGVEGEAFF.

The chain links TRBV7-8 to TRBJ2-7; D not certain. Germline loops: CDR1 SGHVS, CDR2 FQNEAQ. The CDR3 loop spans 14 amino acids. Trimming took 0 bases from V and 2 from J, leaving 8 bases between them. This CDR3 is CASSLATPTYEQYF. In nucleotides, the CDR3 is TGTGCCAGCAGCTTAGCGACCCCGACCTACGAGCAGTACTTC.

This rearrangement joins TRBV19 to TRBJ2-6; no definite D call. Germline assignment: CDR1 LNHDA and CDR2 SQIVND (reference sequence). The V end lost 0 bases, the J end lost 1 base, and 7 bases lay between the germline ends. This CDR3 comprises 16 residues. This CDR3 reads CASSIDQVSGANVLTF. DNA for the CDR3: TGTGCCAGTAGTATAGATCAGGTTTCTGGGGCCAACGTCCTGACTTTC.

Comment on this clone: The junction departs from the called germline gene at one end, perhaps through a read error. CDR3 protein: CASSSRRPPGQVGEKLFF. CDR3 nucleotides: TGTGCTAGCAGCTCGCGCCGTCCACCGGGACAGGTTGGGGAAAAACTGTTTTTT. The chain is built from TRBV7-7 and TRBJ1-4; TRBD1 aligns across 8 bases. Germline-derived CDR1 and CDR2 are SSHAT and FNYEAQ (reference sequence). The CDR3 sequence is 18 residues long.

The CDR3 bases are TGCGCCAGCAGCCAAGATCTTATTGTTGGCTACACCTTC. Translation gives CASSQDLIVGYTF. The chain carries TRBV4-1 and TRBJ1-2; D uncertain. The V gene's germline CDR1 is MGHRA and CDR2 YSYEKL. The CDR3 length is 13 residues. V was trimmed by 0 bases and J by 7 bases, leaving 9 bases between them.

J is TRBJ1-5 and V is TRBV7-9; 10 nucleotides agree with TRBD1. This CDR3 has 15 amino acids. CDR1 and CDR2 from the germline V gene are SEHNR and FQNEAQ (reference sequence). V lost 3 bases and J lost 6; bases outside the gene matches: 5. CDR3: CASSLGQGTTQPQHF. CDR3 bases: TGTGCCAGCAGCTTGGGACAGGGGACGACTCAGCCCCAGCATTTT.

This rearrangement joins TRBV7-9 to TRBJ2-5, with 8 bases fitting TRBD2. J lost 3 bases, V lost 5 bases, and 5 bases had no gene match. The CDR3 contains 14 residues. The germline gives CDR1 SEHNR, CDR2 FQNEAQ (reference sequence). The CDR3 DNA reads TGTGCCAGCAGCCCGACTAGCGAGGAAGAGACCCAGTACTTC. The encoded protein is CASSPTSEEETQYF.

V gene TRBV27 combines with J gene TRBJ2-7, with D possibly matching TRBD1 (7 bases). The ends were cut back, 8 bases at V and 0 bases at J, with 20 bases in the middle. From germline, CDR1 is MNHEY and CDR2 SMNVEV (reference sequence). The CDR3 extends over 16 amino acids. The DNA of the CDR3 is TGTGCCAGCGCGGGAATAGCTTGGGACAGCTCCTACGAGCAGTACTTC. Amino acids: CASAGIAWDSSYEQYF.

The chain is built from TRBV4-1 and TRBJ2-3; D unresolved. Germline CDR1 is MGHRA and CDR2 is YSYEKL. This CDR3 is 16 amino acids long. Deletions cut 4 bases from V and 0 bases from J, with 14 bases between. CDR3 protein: CASSPLFGLSTDTQYF. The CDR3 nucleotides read TGCGCCAGCAGCCCCCTTTTCGGTTTGAGCACAGATACGCAGTATTTT.

The CDR3 loop reads CASGQVEDTQYF. Here the CDR3 DNA reads TGCGCCAGCGGACAGGTGGAAGATACGCAGTATTTT. The chain joins TRBV10-2 to TRBJ2-3, with 7 positions matching TRBD1. Looked up from germline, CDR1 is WSHSY and CDR2 is SAAADI. V was clipped by 8 bases and J by 5 bases; unmatched bases: 4. There are 12 residues in the CDR3.

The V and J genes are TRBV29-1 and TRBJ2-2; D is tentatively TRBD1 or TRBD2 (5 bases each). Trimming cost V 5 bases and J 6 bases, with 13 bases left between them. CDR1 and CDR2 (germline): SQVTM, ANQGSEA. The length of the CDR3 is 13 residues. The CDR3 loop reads CSVLGTPAGELFF. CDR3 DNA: TGCAGCGTTCTAGGGACCCCCGCCGGGGAGCTGTTTTTT.

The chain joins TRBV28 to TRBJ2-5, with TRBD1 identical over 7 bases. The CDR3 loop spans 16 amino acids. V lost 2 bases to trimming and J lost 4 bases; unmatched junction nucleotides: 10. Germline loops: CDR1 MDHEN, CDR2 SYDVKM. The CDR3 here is CASSLLTGTPRETQYF. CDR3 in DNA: TGTGCCAGCAGTTTACTGACAGGGACACCCAGAGAGACCCAGTACTTC.